This T cell receptor (beta chain) is drawn from a study of blood T cell repertoires in COVID-19. Study as a whole: From T cells, B-cell-depleted T cells, or PBMCs came the material, which was cDNA or gDNA.

Per the authors' pipeline: For nucleated cells, counts were estimated from reference gene primer amplification. The assay was immunoSEQ multiplex PCR, and TCRdb's table has in-frame clones only and misses some. Clone size and the V and J calls come from that table; the DNA yielded D and trimming. The data hold around 150,000 clones, with about 87% observed a single time. The CDR3 runs to 14 residues. V shed 7 bases and J 9 bases; nucleotides not matched to a gene: 7. The chain carries TRBV23-1 and TRBJ2-1; 12 bases agree with TRBD2. TRBV23-1 falls under the ORF class, with uncertain function. Sequencing used peripheral blood. The receptor was isolated from a woman aged 60-75 years who had recovered from COVID-19. CDR3 sequence: CASNRTSGDGEQFF. The DNA of the CDR3 is TGCGCCAGCAACCGGACTAGCGGGGATGGTGAGCAGTTCTTC.